Listed here is a single TCR beta chain. The antigen remains undetermined. This sample was included in a study of OX40 agonist ivuxolimab in advanced cancers. V was shortened by 1 base and J by 0 bases, with 10 bases between the two germline ends. The germline CDR1 and CDR2 sequences are MGHDK and SYGVNS. The CDR3 runs to 16 residues. Profiling relied on immunoSEQ multiplex PCR, and the TCRdb table lists in-frame clones only, not all of them. The sample lists 45,000 to 55,000 clones, more than 75% occurring once. Study results and caveats: CD4+ and CD8+ blood T cells expanded clonally by week 6 at 0.1 to 3.0 mg/kg.

This rearrangement joins TRBV25-1 to TRBJ1-3; D is uncertain. Sample: CD4+ or CD8+ T cells sorted from blood, taken in a trial of the OX40 agonist ivuxolimab. The TCR was taken from an adult with an advanced solid tumor such as melanoma, head and neck, liver or kidney cancer. CDR3 protein: CASSEFSTNSGNTIYF. CDR3 sequence (DNA): TGTGCCAGCAGTGAATTCTCGACCAACTCTGGAAACACCATATATTTT.